The rows below give T cell receptor beta chains drawn from one sample of a study of human T cells and chemical hapten exposure. Using its own MiXCR run on the RACE reads, TCRdb lists one record per CDR3 protein. The sample yields some 80,000 distinct CDR3 sequences, approximately 10% seen once. This sample comprised whole blood, obtained in connection with sensitization to the hapten diphenylcyclopropenone (DPC). These receptors originate from a man between 18 and 35 years old with alopecia areata. Some clones in this sample may be carry-over from other donors' samples. CDR3s include the opening cysteine and the closing phenylalanine or tryptophan. D genes are given only for firm matches. Clone size appears in some rows only: once, few, many, or a class for an expanded clone.

d_call clone_size j_call v_call cdr3_aa cdr3_nt
. few TRBJ2-7 TRBV19 CASSLKDPSSYEQYF TGTGCCAGTAGCTTAAAGGACCCAAGCTCCTACGAGCAGTACTTC
. . TRBJ2-7 TRBV28 CASSLFEYEQYF TGTGCCAGCAGTTTATTTGAATACGAGCAGTACTTC
TRBD1 . TRBJ1-5 TRBV25-1 CASSRDRDHRRNQPQHF TGTGCCAGCAGTAGAGACAGGGACCACAGACGGAATCAGCCCCAGCATTTT
. many TRBJ1-4 TRBV11-2 CASSLQVSNEKLFF TGTGCCAGCAGCTTACAGGTCTCTAATGAAAAACTGTTTTTT
. . TRBJ2-3 TRBV6-4 CASSDSETDTQYF TGTGCCAGCAGTGACTCCGAAACAGATACGCAGTATTTT
. few TRBJ1-1 TRBV12-5 CASGLMAEAFF TGTGCTAGTGGTTTGATGGCTGAAGCTTTCTTT
. many TRBJ2-7 TRBV4-3 CASSQDTNGYEQYF TGCGCCAGCAGCCAAGACACAAACGGCTACGAGCAGTACTTC
. . TRBJ2-7 TRBV24-1 CATSTDGSYEQYF TGTGCCACCAGTACCGACGGATCCTACGAGCAGTACTTC
TRBD1 many TRBJ1-2 TRBV10-3 CAMGGQSATGYTF TGTGCCATGGGGGGACAGTCGGCCACTGGCTACACCTTC
TRBD2 many TRBJ2-1 TRBV20-1 CSALSGGAGYNEQFF TGCAGTGCTCTTAGCGGGGGGGCCGGGTACAATGAGCAGTTCTTC
. few TRBJ2-5 TRBV6-2/TRBV6-3 CASSLPETQYF TGTGCCAGCAGCCTACCAGAGACCCAGTACTTC
. . TRBJ2-7 TRBV20-1 CSARDLSSSYEQYF TGCAGTGCTAGAGACCTGAGCAGCTCCTACGAGCAGTACTTC
. many TRBJ2-3 TRBV24-1 CATQAGTPYTDTQYF TGTGCCACCCAGGCCGGGACGCCGTACACAGATACGCAGTATTTT
TRBD1 . TRBJ1-1 TRBV19 CASTRQGAWTEAFF TGTGCCAGCACCCGACAGGGGGCGTGGACTGAAGCTTTCTTT
. many TRBJ2-3 TRBV20-1 CSAEEGSTDTQYF TGCAGTGCGGAAGAAGGTAGCACAGATACGCAGTATTTT
. many TRBJ2-5 TRBV20-1 CSARFLGGGLQETQYF TGCAGTGCTAGATTTTTGGGTGGGGGGCTCCAAGAGACCCAGTACTTC
. . TRBJ1-2 TRBV20-1 CSARDLGGFVYGYTF TGCAGTGCTAGAGATCTGGGGGGATTCGTCTATGGCTACACCTTC
. . TRBJ1-2 TRBV18 CASSGTPSNYGYTF TGTGCCAGCTCAGGGACACCCTCTAACTATGGCTACACCTTC
. few TRBJ1-1 TRBV19 CASSTDRNTEAFF TGTGCCAGTAGCACCGACAGGAACACTGAAGCTTTCTTT
. once TRBJ2-1 TRBV7-2 CASSPRGQLEQFF TGTGCCAGCAGCCCGAGAGGACAGCTCGAGCAGTTCTTC
. few TRBJ1-3 TRBV5-1 CASSPGRTTGNTIYF TGCGCCAGCAGCCCAGGACGGACGACTGGAAACACCATATATTTT
. many TRBJ2-2 TRBV7-8 CASSFSGDTGELFF TGTGCCAGCAGCTTTTCAGGAGACACCGGGGAGCTGTTTTTT
TRBD1 few TRBJ1-6 TRBV6-1 CASSSNRGTAPLHF TGTGCCAGCAGTTCTAACAGGGGAACGGCGCCCCTCCACTTT
. many TRBJ1-2 TRBV7-2 CASSLGLGHGYTF TGTGCCAGCAGCTTAGGTTTAGGTCATGGCTACACCTTC
. many TRBJ1-5 TRBV5-1 CASSLDSDSNQPQHF TGCGCCAGCAGCTTGGATTCCGATAGCAATCAGCCCCAGCATTTT
TRBD1 . TRBJ1-2 TRBV4-3 CASSPSPTGGFSSYGYTF TGCGCCAGCAGCCCCAGCCCGACAGGGGGCTTTTCGTCTTATGGCTACACCTTC
TRBD1 . TRBJ1-2 TRBV6-6 CASSLDRDYYGYTF TGTGCCAGCAGTCTGGACAGGGATTACTATGGCTACACCTTC
. many TRBJ2-7 TRBV24-1 CATSQGIEQYF TGTGCCACCAGTCAGGGGATCGAGCAGTACTTC
. few TRBJ2-6 TRBV2 CASSEQGNSGANVLTF TGTGCCAGCAGTGAACAGGGGAACTCTGGGGCCAACGTCCTGACTTTC
. . TRBJ2-1 TRBV6-2/TRBV6-3 CASSYRFSYNEQFF TGTGCCAGCAGTTACCGATTCTCCTACAATGAGCAGTTCTTC
TRBD1 few TRBJ2-5 TRBV6-1 CASSVDRGRQETQYF TGTGCCAGCAGCGTGGACAGGGGGCGGCAAGAGACCCAGTACTTC
TRBD1 . TRBJ1-2 TRBV7-2 CASSPLTGIYGYTF TGTGCCAGCAGCCCCCTGACAGGGATCTATGGCTACACCTTC
TRBD1 many TRBJ2-3 TRBV7-3 CASSRTGFTDTQYF TGTGCCAGCAGCCGGACAGGGTTCACAGATACGCAGTATTTT
TRBD1 . TRBJ2-3 TRBV20-1 CSAEDRGTDTQYF TGCAGTGCTGAGGACAGGGGCACAGATACGCAGTATTTT
TRBD1 . TRBJ2-3 TRBV10-2 CASSDKETGGLDTQYF TGCGCCAGCAGTGATAAAGAGACAGGGGGCTTGGATACGCAGTATTTT
TRBD1 many TRBJ2-7 TRBV12-3/TRBV12-4 CASSFDRAYEQYF TGTGCCAGCAGTTTTGACAGGGCGTACGAGCAGTACTTC
. . TRBJ1-2 TRBV12-3/TRBV12-4 CASSALEIPRYTF TGTGCCAGCAGCGCACTGGAGATTCCTCGCTACACCTTC
. few TRBJ1-4 TRBV4-3 CASSQDQTGEKLFF TGCGCCAGCAGCCAAGACCAGACTGGGGAAAAACTGTTTTTT
TRBD1 few TRBJ1-2 TRBV20-1 CSATKGQYPFYGYTF TGCAGTGCTACCAAGGGACAGTACCCTTTCTATGGCTACACCTTC
. many TRBJ2-1 TRBV7-9 CASSYPGAYNEQFF TGTGCCAGCAGCTATCCCGGCGCCTACAATGAGCAGTTCTTC
. . TRBJ2-2 TRBV29-1 CSVVGSPGELFF TGCAGCGTTGTCGGATCCCCCGGGGAGCTGTTTTTT
. . TRBJ2-2 TRBV5-8 CASSLVAGELFF TGTGCCAGCAGCTTGGTGGCCGGGGAGCTGTTTTTT
. many TRBJ2-1 TRBV11-2 CASSFDLDRQFF TGTGCCAGCAGCTTCGACTTGGACAGGCAGTTCTTC
. many TRBJ1-1 TRBV28 CASSSGGRNTEAFF TGTGCCAGCAGTTCCGGGGGACGGAACACTGAAGCTTTCTTT
TRBD2 . TRBJ2-2 TRBV20-1 CSATPASGYTGELFF TGCAGTGCTACCCCCGCTAGCGGCTACACCGGGGAGCTGTTTTTT
. many TRBJ1-5 TRBV6-2/TRBV6-3 CASSYLIVRTASNQPQHF TGTGCCAGCAGTTATTTAATCGTGAGGACAGCCAGCAATCAGCCCCAGCATTTT
. few TRBJ1-6 TRBV2 CASTGDNSPLHF TGTGCCAGCACAGGGGACAATTCACCCCTCCACTTT
TRBD2 few TRBJ2-3 TRBV7-9 CASSYSKPGLPYTDTQYF TGTGCCAGCAGCTACTCGAAACCGGGACTACCTTACACAGATACGCAGTATTTT
. few TRBJ1-5 TRBV18 CASSPSRDTEGQPQHF TGTGCCAGCTCACCTTCTCGAGACACCGAAGGTCAGCCCCAGCATTTT
. . TRBJ1-5 TRBV7-9 CASSLEGAGQPQHF TGTGCCAGCAGCTTAGAAGGGGCAGGGCAGCCCCAGCATTTT